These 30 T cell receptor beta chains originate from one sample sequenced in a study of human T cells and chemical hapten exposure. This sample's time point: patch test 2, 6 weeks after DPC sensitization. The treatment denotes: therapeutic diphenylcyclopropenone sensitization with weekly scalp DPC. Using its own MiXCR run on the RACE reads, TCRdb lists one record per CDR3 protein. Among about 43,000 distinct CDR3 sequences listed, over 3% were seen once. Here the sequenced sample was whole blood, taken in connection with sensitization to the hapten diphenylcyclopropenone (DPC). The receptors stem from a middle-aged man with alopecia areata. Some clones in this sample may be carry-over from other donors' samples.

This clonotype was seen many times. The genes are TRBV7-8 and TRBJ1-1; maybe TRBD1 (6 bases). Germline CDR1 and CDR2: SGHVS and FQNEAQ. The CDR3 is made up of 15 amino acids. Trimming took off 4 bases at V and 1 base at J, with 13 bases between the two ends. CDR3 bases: TGTGCCAGCAGCTCGGGACACAGGCCGAACACTGAAGCTTTCTTT. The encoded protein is CASSSGHRPNTEAFF.

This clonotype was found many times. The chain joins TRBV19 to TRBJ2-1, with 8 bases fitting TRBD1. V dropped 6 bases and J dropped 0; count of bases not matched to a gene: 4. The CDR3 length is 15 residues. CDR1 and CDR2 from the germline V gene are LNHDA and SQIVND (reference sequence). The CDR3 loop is CASRLDRASYNEQFF. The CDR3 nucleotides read TGTGCCAGTAGGTTGGACAGGGCCTCCTACAATGAGCAGTTCTTC. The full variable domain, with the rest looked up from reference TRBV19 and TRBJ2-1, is DGGITQSPKYLFRKEGQNVTLSCEQNLNHDAMYWYRQDPGQGLRLIYYSQIVNDFQKGDIAEGYSVSREKKESFPLTVTSAQKNPTAFYLCASRLDRASYNEQFFGPGTRLTVL.

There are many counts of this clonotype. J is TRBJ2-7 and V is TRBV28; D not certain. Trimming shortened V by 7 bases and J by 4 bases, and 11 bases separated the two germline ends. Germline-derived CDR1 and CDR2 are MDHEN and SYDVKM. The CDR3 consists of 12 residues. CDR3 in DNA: TGTGCCAGCAACCTCCTTGGGTACGAGCAGTACTTC. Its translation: CASNLLGYEQYF.

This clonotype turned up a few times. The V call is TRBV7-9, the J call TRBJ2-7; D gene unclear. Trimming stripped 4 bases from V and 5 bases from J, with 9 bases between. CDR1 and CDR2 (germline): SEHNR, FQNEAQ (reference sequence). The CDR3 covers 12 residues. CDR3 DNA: TGTGCCAGCAGCTCACTTCTTGACGAGCAGTACTTC. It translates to CASSSLLDEQYF.

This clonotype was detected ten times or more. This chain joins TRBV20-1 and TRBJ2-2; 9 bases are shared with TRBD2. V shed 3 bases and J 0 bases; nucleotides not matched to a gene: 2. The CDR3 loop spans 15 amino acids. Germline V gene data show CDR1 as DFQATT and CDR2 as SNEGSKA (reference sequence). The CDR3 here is CSASLAGANTGELFF. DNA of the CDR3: TGCAGTGCTAGTTTAGCGGGAGCGAACACCGGGGAGCTGTTTTTT.

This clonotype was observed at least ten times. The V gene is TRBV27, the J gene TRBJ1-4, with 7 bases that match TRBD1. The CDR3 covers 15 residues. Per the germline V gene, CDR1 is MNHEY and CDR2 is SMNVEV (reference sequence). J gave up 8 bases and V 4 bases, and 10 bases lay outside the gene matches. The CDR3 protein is CASSSGTESKEKLFF. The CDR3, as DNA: TGTGCCAGCAGTTCCGGGACAGAATCCAAAGAAAAACTGTTTTTT.

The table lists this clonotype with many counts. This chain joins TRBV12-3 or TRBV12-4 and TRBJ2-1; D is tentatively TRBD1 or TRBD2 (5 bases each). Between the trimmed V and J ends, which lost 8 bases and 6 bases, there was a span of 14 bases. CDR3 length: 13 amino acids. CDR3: CASGGAVSNEQFF. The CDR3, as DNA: TGTGCCAGCGGGGGAGCGGTCAGCAATGAGCAGTTCTTC.

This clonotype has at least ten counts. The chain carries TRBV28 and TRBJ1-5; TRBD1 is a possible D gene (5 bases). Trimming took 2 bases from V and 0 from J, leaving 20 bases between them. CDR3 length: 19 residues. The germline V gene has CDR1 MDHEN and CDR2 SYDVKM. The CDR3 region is CASSLPTRTNRYSNQPQHF. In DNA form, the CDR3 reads TGTGCCAGCAGTTTACCAACCCGGACAAACCGGTATAGCAATCAGCCCCAGCATTTT. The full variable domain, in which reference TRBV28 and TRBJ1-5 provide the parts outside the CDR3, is DVKVTQSSRYLVKRTGEKVFLECVQDMDHENMFWYRQDPGLGLRLIYFSYDVKMKEKGDIPEGYSVSREKKERFSLILESASTNQTSMYLCASSLPTRTNRYSNQPQHFGDGTRLSIL.

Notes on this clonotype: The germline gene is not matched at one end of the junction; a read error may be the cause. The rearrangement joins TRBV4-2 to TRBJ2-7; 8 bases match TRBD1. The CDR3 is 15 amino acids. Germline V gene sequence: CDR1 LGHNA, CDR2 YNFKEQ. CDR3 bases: TGTGCCAGCAACCAAGAGACAGGGGAAACCTACGAGCAGTACTTC. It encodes CASNQETGETYEQYF.

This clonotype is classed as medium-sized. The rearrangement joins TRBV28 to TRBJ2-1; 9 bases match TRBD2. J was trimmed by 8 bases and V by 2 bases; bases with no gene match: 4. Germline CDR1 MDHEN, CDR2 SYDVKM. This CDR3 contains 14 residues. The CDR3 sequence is CASSLIAGDHEQFF. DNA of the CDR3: TGTGCCAGCAGTTTAATAGCGGGAGATCATGAGCAGTTCTTC. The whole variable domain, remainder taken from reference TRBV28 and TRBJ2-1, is DVKVTQSSRYLVKRTGEKVFLECVQDMDHENMFWYRQDPGLGLRLIYFSYDVKMKEKGDIPEGYSVSREKKERFSLILESASTNQTSMYLCASSLIAGDHEQFFGPGTRLTVL.

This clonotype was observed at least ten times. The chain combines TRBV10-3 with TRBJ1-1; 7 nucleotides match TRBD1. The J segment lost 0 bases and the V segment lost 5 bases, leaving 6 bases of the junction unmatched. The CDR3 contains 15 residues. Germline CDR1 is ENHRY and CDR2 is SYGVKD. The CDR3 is CAISPGTVMNTEAFF. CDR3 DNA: TGTGCCATCAGTCCCGGGACAGTTATGAACACTGAAGCTTTCTTT.

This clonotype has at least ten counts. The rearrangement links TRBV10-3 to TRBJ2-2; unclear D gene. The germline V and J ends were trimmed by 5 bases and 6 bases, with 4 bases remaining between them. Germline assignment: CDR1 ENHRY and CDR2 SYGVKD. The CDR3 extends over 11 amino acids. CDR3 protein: CAISPAGELFF. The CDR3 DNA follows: TGTGCCATCAGTCCGGCCGGGGAGCTGTTTTTT.

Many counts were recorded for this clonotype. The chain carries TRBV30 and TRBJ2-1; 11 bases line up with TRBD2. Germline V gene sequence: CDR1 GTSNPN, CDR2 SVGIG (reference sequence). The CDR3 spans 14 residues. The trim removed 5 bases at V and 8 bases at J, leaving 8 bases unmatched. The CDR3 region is CAWGLAGGSDEQFF. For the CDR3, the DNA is TGTGCCTGGGGGCTAGCGGGAGGAAGCGATGAGCAGTTCTTC.

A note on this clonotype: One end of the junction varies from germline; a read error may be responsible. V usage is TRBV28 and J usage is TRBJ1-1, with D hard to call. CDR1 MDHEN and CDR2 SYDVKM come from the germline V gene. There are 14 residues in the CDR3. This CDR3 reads CAGSLYVVNTEAFF. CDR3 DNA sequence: TGTGCCGGCAGTTTATACGTTGTGAACACTGAAGCTTTCTTT.

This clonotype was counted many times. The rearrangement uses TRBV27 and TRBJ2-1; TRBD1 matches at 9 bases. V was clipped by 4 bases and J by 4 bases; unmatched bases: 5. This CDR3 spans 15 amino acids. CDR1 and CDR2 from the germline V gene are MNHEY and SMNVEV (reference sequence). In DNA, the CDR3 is TGTGCCAGCAGTTCCCGACAGGGGGGTTACAATGAGCAGTTCTTC. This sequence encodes CASSSRQGGYNEQFF.

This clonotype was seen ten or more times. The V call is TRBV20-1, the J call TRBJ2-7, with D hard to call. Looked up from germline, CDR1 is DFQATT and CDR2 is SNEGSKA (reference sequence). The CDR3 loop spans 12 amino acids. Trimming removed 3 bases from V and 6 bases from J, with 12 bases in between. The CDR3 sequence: CSARGPISEQYF. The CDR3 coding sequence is TGCAGTGCTAGGGGCCCGATCAGCGAGCAGTACTTC.

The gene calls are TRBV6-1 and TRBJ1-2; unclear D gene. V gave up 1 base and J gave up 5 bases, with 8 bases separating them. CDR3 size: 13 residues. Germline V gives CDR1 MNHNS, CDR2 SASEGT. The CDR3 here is CASSEVQIYGYTF. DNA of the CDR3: TGTGCCAGCAGTGAAGTTCAGATTTATGGCTACACCTTC.

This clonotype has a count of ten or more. Here the CDR3 reads CASSQEGQGLLKAKTQYF. The CDR3 DNA reads as TGTGCCAGCAGCCAAGAGGGACAGGGTTTGCTAAAAGCGAAGACCCAGTACTTC. The chain has TRBV4-2 and TRBJ2-5; 9 bases fit TRBD1. The length of the CDR3 is 18 residues. After removal of 0 bases from V and 6 bases from J, the junction contained 14 bases not matched to a gene. CDR1 and CDR2 from the germline V gene are LGHNA and YNFKEQ.

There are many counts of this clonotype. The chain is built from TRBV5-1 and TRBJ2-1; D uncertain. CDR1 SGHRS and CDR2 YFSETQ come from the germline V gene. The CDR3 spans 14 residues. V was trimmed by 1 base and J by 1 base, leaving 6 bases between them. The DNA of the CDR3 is TGCGCCAGCAGCTTGACAGATTCCTACAATGAGCAGTTCTTC. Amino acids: CASSLTDSYNEQFF.

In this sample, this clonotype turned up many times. The CDR3 nucleotides are TGTGCCAGCAGCTTAACCCTGTCTAGCGGAGGCAGTGAGCAGTTCTTC. Its protein is CASSLTLSSGGSEQFF. This chain links TRBV7-3 with TRBJ2-1; 7 bases line up with TRBD2. The ends lost 0 bases at V and 9 bases at J; junction bases unmatched: 11. Germline CDR1 and CDR2: SGHTA and FQGTGA. The CDR3 runs to 16 residues. Full variable domain (remainder filled in from reference TRBV7-3 and TRBJ2-1): GAGVSQTPSNKVTEKGKYVELRCDPISGHTALYWYRQSLGQGPEFLIYFQGTGAADDSGLPNDRFFAVRPEGSVSTLKIQRTERGDSAVYLCASSLTLSSGGSEQFFGPGTRLTVL.

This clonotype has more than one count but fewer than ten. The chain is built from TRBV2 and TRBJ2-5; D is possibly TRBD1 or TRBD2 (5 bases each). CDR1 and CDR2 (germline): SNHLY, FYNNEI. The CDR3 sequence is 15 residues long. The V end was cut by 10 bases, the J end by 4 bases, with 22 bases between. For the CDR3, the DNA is TGTGCCACTTCACCGGGACGGATGGACCGAGAGACCCAGTACTTC. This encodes CATSPGRMDRETQYF.

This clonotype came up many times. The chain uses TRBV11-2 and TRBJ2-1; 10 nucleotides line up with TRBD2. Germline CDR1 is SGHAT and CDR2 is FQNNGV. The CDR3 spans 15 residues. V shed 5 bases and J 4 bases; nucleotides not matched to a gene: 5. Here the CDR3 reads CASSLLAGPYNEQFF. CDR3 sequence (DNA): TGTGCCAGCAGCCTACTAGCGGGACCTTACAATGAGCAGTTCTTC.

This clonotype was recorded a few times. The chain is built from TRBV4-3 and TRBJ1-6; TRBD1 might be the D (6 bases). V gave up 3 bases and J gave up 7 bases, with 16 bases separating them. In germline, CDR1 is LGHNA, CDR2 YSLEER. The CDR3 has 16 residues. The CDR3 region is CASSQATGTWNSPLHF. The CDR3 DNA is TGCGCCAGCAGCCAGGCTACAGGGACCTGGAATTCACCCCTCCACTTT.

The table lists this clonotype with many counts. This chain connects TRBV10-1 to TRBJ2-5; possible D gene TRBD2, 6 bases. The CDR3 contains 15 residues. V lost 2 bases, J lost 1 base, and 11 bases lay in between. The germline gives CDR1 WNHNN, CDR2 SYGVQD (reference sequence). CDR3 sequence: CASSEGMTSQETQYF. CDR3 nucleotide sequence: TGCGCCAGCAGTGAGGGGATGACTAGCCAAGAGACCCAGTACTTC.

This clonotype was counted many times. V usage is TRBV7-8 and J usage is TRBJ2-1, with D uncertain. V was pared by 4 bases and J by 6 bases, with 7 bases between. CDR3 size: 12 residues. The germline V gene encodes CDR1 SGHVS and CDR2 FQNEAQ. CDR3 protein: CASSSDTNEQFF. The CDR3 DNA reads TGTGCCAGCAGCTCCGACACCAATGAGCAGTTCTTC.

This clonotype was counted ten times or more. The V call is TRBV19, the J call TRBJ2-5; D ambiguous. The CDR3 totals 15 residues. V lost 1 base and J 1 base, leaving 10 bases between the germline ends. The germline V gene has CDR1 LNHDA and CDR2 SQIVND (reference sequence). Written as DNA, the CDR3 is TGTGCCAGTAGTATAGGCAGGCACCTCCAAGAGACCCAGTACTTC. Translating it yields CASSIGRHLQETQYF.

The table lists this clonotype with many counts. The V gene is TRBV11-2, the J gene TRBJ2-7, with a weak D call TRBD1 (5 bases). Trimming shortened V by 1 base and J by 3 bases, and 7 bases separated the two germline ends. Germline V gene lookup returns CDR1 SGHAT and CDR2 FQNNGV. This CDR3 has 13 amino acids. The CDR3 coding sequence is TGTGCCAGCAGCTTAGGACAGAGCTACGAGCAGTACTTC. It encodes CASSLGQSYEQYF.

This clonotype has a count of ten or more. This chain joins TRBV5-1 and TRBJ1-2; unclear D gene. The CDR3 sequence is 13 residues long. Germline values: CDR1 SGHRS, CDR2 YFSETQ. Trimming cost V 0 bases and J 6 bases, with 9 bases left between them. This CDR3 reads CASSLEGFHGYTF. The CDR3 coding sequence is TGCGCCAGCAGCTTGGAGGGCTTTCATGGCTACACCTTC. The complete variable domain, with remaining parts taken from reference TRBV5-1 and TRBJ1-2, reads KAGVTQTPRYLIKTRGQQVTLSCSPISGHRSVSWYQQTPGQGLQFLFEYFSETQRNKGNFPGRFSGRQFSNSRSEMNVSTLELGDSALYLCASSLEGFHGYTFGSGTRLTVV.

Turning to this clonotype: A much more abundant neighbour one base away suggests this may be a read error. The chain's CDR3 is CASSGGDRYCGYTF. The CDR3, as DNA: TGTGCCAGCAGCGGGGGGGACAGATACTGTGGCTACACCTTC. This chain uses TRBV21-1 with TRBJ1-2; the tabulated D call, TRBD1, remains unverified against the DNA. TRBV21-1 is tagged as a pseudogene. The CDR3 covers 14 residues.

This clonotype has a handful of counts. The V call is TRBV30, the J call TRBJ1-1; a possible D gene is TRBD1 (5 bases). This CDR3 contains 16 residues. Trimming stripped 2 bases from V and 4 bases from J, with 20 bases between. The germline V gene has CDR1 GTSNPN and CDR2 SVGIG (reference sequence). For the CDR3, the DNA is TGTGCCTGGAGTCCTCCGAGTTATGGGGGACTCACTGAAGCTTTCTTT. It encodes CAWSPPSYGGLTEAFF. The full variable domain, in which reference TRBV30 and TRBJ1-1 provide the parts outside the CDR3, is SQTIHQWPATLVQPVGSPLSLECTVEGTSNPNLYWYRQAAGRGLQLLFYSVGIGQISSEVPQNLSASRPQDRQFILSSKKLLLSDSGFYLCAWSPPSYGGLTEAFFGQGTRLTVV.